This TCR beta chain was obtained from a study of T cell clonality in common variable immunodeficiency. General study findings and limits: CVID subjects had higher TCRbeta clonality than healthy controls, most marked in about a third. Compared with controls, CVID subjects had fewer shared TCRbeta clones.

CDR3 size: 13 residues. CDR1 and CDR2 from the germline V gene are ENHRY and SYGVKD. V shed 4 bases and J shed 2 bases, with 6 bases lying between them. Control and CVID samples contributed equal amounts of genomic DNA. TCRdb's copy holds only in-frame clones and misses some; the assay was immunoSEQ multiplex PCR. The data show tens of thousands of clones, with none appearing a single time. This clone was counted many times. Its antigen is as yet unknown. The CDR3 end falls 3 residues outside the read, so it is completed with the germline J gene. The sample taken for sequencing was peripheral blood mononuclear cells. This TCR was recovered from a person aged 18-69 years in good health. The V gene is TRBV10-3, the J gene TRBJ1-5, with D tentatively TRBD1 (5 bases). The sequenced part of the CDR3 DNA is TGTGCCATCAGTGGGGGGGGCAATCAGCCC. Encoded protein: CAISGGGNQP. The CDR3 reads in full as CAISGGGNQPQHF.